The 13 T cell receptor beta chains given below trace back to one sample, sequenced in a study of blood T cell repertoires in COVID-19. The assay was immunoSEQ multiplex PCR, and TCRdb's table has in-frame clones only and misses some. Of a few hundred thousand clones listed, more than 75% were seen once; the top ten hold 3%. The material sequenced was peripheral blood. These receptors were obtained from a human donor in a cohort sampled during active COVID-19.

This chain connects TRBV6-6 to TRBJ2-2; weak D call: TRBD1 (5 bases). CDR3 length: 14 residues. Germline CDR1 reads MNHNY; CDR2 reads SVGAGI (reference sequence). V lost 3 bases, J lost 5 bases, and 10 bases lay in between. The CDR3 loop is CASSYETETGELFF. In DNA form, the CDR3 reads TGTGCCAGCAGTTATGAGACAGAGACCGGGGAGCTGTTTTTT.

The chain combines TRBV18 with TRBJ2-1; 9 bases match TRBD2. Germline CDR1 reads KGHSH; CDR2 reads LQKENI. The CDR3 length is 14 residues. With V trimmed by 3 bases and J by 7 bases, 4 bases remained unmatched. CDR3 sequence: CASSPRTSENEQFF. The CDR3 DNA reads TGTGCCAGCTCACCCCGGACTAGCGAAAATGAGCAGTTCTTC.

This clone was detected only a few times. V and J are TRBV6-1 and TRBJ1-1; the D is unclear. V shed 3 bases and J shed 1 base, with 18 bases lying between them. This CDR3 spans 17 amino acids. From germline, CDR1 is MNHNS and CDR2 SASEGT. The CDR3 DNA is TGTGCCAGCAGTGATAGCGGCAGCCGCCCGGGGAACACTGAAGCTTTCTTT. It encodes CASSDSGSRPGNTEAFF.

V usage is TRBV7-9 and J usage is TRBJ1-2; D gene ambiguous. Between the trimmed V and J ends, which lost 5 bases and 3 bases, there was a span of 13 bases. This CDR3 is built from 14 residues. From germline, CDR1 is SEHNR and CDR2 FQNEAQ (reference sequence). CDR3: CASSAPPGDYGYTF. As DNA, the CDR3 is TGTGCCAGCAGCGCCCCTCCAGGTGACTATGGCTACACCTTC.

The CDR3 reads CASSHAGDDGYTF. The CDR3 DNA reads TGTGCCAGCAGCCACGCAGGGGATGATGGCTACACCTTC. This chain joins TRBV3-1 (or the pseudogene TRBV3-2) and TRBJ1-2; possibly TRBD1 for D (6 bases). The CDR3 spans 13 residues. CDR1 LGHDT and CDR2 YNNKEL come from the germline V gene (reference sequence). V lost 3 bases, J lost 6 bases, and 11 bases lay in between.

The chain employs TRBV12-3 or TRBV12-4 and TRBJ2-1, with 10 positions matching TRBD2. The CDR3 consists of 13 residues. Trimming at V came to 8 bases and at J to 9 bases, leaving 7 bases not matched to a gene. In DNA form, the CDR3 reads TGTGCCAGCTTAGCTAGCGGGAGTGGTGAGCAGTTCTTC. It encodes CASLASGSGEQFF.

This chain uses TRBV2 with TRBJ2-7; the match to TRBD1 covers 8 bases. The CDR3 spans 12 residues. Germline V lookup: CDR1 SNHLY, CDR2 FYNNEI. J lost 5 bases, V lost 7 bases, and 4 bases had no gene match. Here the CDR3 DNA reads TGTGCCAGCAACAGGGGGAACCACGAGCAGTACTTC. Translated: CASNRGNHEQYF.

The genes are TRBV6-5 and TRBJ2-7; 8 bases fit TRBD1. The CDR3 is 15 residues long. After removal of 6 bases from V and 5 bases from J, the junction contained 12 bases not matched to a gene. Germline V gene sequence: CDR1 MNHEY, CDR2 SVGAGI. CDR3 sequence (DNA): TGTGCCAGCAGCGATCAGGGGGCGGTTGATGACGAGCAGTACTTC. Translation: CASSDQGAVDDEQYF.

The CDR3 sequence is CASSLDGQAEAFF. CDR3 DNA sequence: TGTGCCAGCAGCTTAGACGGCCAGGCTGAAGCTTTCTTT. J is TRBJ1-1 and V is TRBV11-2; D not resolved. The CDR3 loop spans 13 amino acids. Germline V lookup: CDR1 SGHAT, CDR2 FQNNGV. V lost 0 bases and J lost 6, with 8 bases in between.

The V gene is TRBV9, the J gene TRBJ1-6; D not resolved. Per the germline V gene, CDR1 is SGDLS and CDR2 is YYNGEE. V shed 0 bases and J shed 0 bases, with 7 bases lying between them. The CDR3 contains 16 residues. This CDR3 reads CASSVGQSSYNSPLHF. Here the CDR3 DNA reads TGTGCCAGCAGCGTAGGGCAAAGCTCCTATAATTCACCCCTCCACTTT.

The V and J genes are TRBV18 and TRBJ1-2; D is possibly TRBD1 (5 bases). The CDR3 covers 17 residues. Per the germline V gene, CDR1 is KGHSH and CDR2 is LQKENI. Trimming left V 6 bases short and J 3 bases short, with 23 bases between. The CDR3 loop reads CASSPNPRLSGYYGYTF. The CDR3 DNA reads TGTGCCAGCTCCCCCAACCCGCGTTTGTCAGGGTACTATGGCTACACCTTC.

The chain carries TRBV2 and TRBJ2-5; 10 nucleotides match TRBD2. V was clipped by 7 bases and J by 1 base; unmatched bases: 9. The CDR3 contains 16 residues. From germline, CDR1 is SNHLY and CDR2 FYNNEI. The CDR3 loop is CASKLAGGRIQETQYF. The CDR3 region has the DNA TGTGCCAGCAAATTAGCGGGGGGCCGAATCCAAGAGACCCAGTACTTC.

The J gene is TRBJ2-7, the V gene TRBV19; no clear D gene. The ends were cut back, 8 bases at V and 3 bases at J, with 14 bases in the middle. The CDR3 is 13 amino acids. In germline, CDR1 is LNHDA, CDR2 SQIVND (reference sequence). The CDR3 reads CASSAGLNYEQYF. As DNA, the CDR3 is TGTGCCAGTTCAGCAGGTCTTAACTACGAGCAGTACTTC. Drawing the rest from reference TRBV19 and TRBJ2-7, the complete variable domain is DGGITQSPKYLFRKEGQNVTLSCEQNLNHDAMYWYRQDPGQGLRLIYYSQIVNDFQKGDIAEGYSVSREKKESFPLTVTSAQKNPTAFYLCASSAGLNYEQYFGPGTRLTVT.